These T cell receptor beta chains were read from a single sample in a study of blood T cell repertoires in COVID-19. Sequencing was performed with immunoSEQ multiplex PCR; in TCRdb, only in-frame clones are kept and a portion is missing. Of 250,000 to 300,000 clones listed, roughly 80% are singletons. Sequences were obtained from PBMCs or T cells enriched from blood (not recorded which). The receptors stem from a man aged 50-59 years who had recovered from COVID-19. The CDR3 runs from the conserved cysteine through the conserved F or W. A D gene is named only where the DNA matches it firmly. Clone size, where shown, is once, few, many, or a class for clones that have expanded.

cdr3_length clone_size j_call v_call d_call cdr3_nt cdr3_aa
12 many TRBJ2-7 TRBV29-1 - TGCAGCGTTGGACTAGTCTTCTACGAGCAGTACTTC CSVGLVFYEQYF
15 - TRBJ2-2 TRBV30 - TGTGCCTGGAGTGTACTATCCCTAAACACCGGGGAGCTGTTTTTT CAWSVLSLNTGELFF
16 - TRBJ2-2 TRBV11-3 - TGTGCCAGCAGCTTAGCACGGGTTACGAACACCGGGGAGCTGTTTTTT CASSLARVTNTGELFF
14 - TRBJ2-7 TRBV18 TRBD1 TGTGCCAGCTCACCAATGGGACAGGACTACGAGCAGTACTTC CASSPMGQDYEQYF
12 few TRBJ1-1 TRBV18 - TGTGCCAGCTCACACAGGAACACTGAAGCTTTCTTT CASSHRNTEAFF
17 - TRBJ2-3 TRBV5-4 TRBD1 TGTGCCAGCAGCTCACCCCCGGGACAGGGGGCAGGAGATACGCAGTATTTT CASSSPPGQGAGDTQYF
14 few TRBJ2-3 TRBV5-4 TRBD1 TGTGCCAGCAGCCCGGACAGGGGTACAGATACGCAGTATTTT CASSPDRGTDTQYF
13 - TRBJ2-7 TRBV28 - TGTGCCAGCAGTAAAACAGGGATGGTCGAGCAGTACTTC CASSKTGMVEQYF
15 - TRBJ2-1 TRBV10-1 TRBD2 TGCGCCAGCAGTGGTCTCGGGGGGTTGGGCAATGAGCAGTTCTTC CASSGLGGLGNEQFF
15 - TRBJ2-1 TRBV5-4 - TGTGCCAGCAGCTTCCAGGGGCTAGCATGGAATGAGCAGTTCTTC CASSFQGLAWNEQFF
18 - TRBJ2-3 TRBV7-2 TRBD2 TGTGCCAGCAGCTTAAGTAGACTAGCGGGAGGTTCAGGTGATACGCAGTATTTT CASSLSRLAGGSGDTQYF
15 - TRBJ2-7 TRBV15 - TGTGCCACCAGCAGAGATGATTCAGGGCCCTACGAGCAGTACTTC CATSRDDSGPYEQYF
17 - TRBJ2-6 TRBV9 TRBD1 TGTGCCAGCAGCGGGAACACCAGGGGGCGCGGGGCCAACGTCCTGACTTTC CASSGNTRGRGANVLTF
15 - TRBJ2-1 TRBV11-3 - TGTGCCAGCAGCTTCGACGGGGGAGCGTACAATGAGCAGTTCTTC CASSFDGGAYNEQFF
16 - TRBJ2-7 TRBV10-1 TRBD1 TGCGCCAGCAGTGACCCCGGGGACAGGTCTCCCTGGGAGCAGTACTTC CASSDPGDRSPWEQYF
13 - TRBJ2-1 TRBV16 - TGTGCCAGCAGCCAATCTTTGGCTAGCGAGCAGTTCTTC CASSQSLASEQFF
16 - TRBJ2-1 TRBV28 - TGTGCCAGCAGAAACCGGAACTGGCAGGGTTACAATGAGCAGTTCTTC CASRNRNWQGYNEQFF
13 - TRBJ1-5 TRBV30 - TGTGCCTGGAGTTTGGACAGCGAGCAGCCCCAGCATTTT CAWSLDSEQPQHF
14 - TRBJ2-5 TRBV6-5 TRBD1 TGTGCCAGCAGCCCACAGGGGGTATGGGGGACCCAGTACTTC CASSPQGVWGTQYF
15 - TRBJ1-5 TRBV6-5 - TGTGCCAGCACCGACAGTCGGGGGTCGGGTCAGCCCCAGCATTTT CASTDSRGSGQPQHF
12 - TRBJ1-6 TRBV12-3/TRBV12-4 - TGTGCCAGCAGCCGCCCAGGTTCACCCCTCCACTTT CASSRPGSPLHF
16 - TRBJ1-6 TRBV4-2 TRBD1 TGTGCCAGCAGCCGGGGGGACAGCTCCTATAATTCACCCCTCCACTTT CASSRGDSSYNSPLHF
13 - TRBJ1-1 TRBV5-1 - TGCGCCAGCCACGGGGGAATGAACACTGAAGCTTTCTTT CASHGGMNTEAFF
15 - TRBJ2-1 TRBV2 TRBD2 TGTGCCATAGGAGGAACTAGCGCGAATTACAATGAGCAGTTCTTC CAIGGTSANYNEQFF
15 - TRBJ1-5 TRBV24-1 - TGTGCCACCAGTGATGGGCCCGGGGAGTATCAGCCCCAGCATTTT CATSDGPGEYQPQHF
16 - TRBJ2-5 TRBV7-3 - TGTGCCAGCAGCTTTCTCCCCTCGAGAGGACAAGAGACCCAGTACTTC CASSFLPSRGQETQYF
11 - TRBJ2-1 TRBV19 TRBD2 TGTGCCAGTACTAGCGGGAGGGTAGAGTTCTTC CASTSGRVEFF
14 - TRBJ2-1 TRBV4-1 - TGCGCCAGCAGCCATCATACTAGGAGCAATGAGCAGTTCTTC CASSHHTRSNEQFF
14 - TRBJ1-1 TRBV5-4 TRBD1 TGTGCCAGCAGCTGGGACAGGCTTTATGCTGAAGCTTTCTTT CASSWDRLYAEAFF
15 - TRBJ2-1 TRBV21-1 - TGTGCCAGCAGCAAGTCGAGATTCCCCTACAATGAGCAGTTCTTC CASSKSRFPYNEQFF
15 once TRBJ1-4 TRBV29-1 - TGCAGCGTTGGACGGAGAACCAAGGGGGATGAAAAACTGTTTTTT CSVGRRTKGDEKLFF
14 few TRBJ1-2 TRBV3-1/TRBV3-2 TRBD1 TGTGCCAGCAGCCCCGGGGACAGGGTGCATGGCTACACCTTC CASSPGDRVHGYTF
12 - TRBJ1-1 TRBV25-1 - TGTGCCAGCAGTGACCCCCCTCAGGGAGCTTTCTTT CASSDPPQGAFF
16 - TRBJ2-1 TRBV6-1 TRBD2 TGTGCCAGCAGTGAAGTGGTCGGCAGCGGGGGGAATGAGCAGTTCTTC CASSEVVGSGGNEQFF
12 once TRBJ1-4 TRBV12-3/TRBV12-4 - TGTGCCAGCAGTTCCATCCCCGAAAAACTGTTTTTT CASSSIPEKLFF
16 - TRBJ2-5 TRBV5-8 TRBD2 TGTGCCAGCAGCATAGGACTAGCGGGAGGGTCAGAGACCCAGTACTTC CASSIGLAGGSETQYF
17 few TRBJ1-6 TRBV10-3 TRBD1 TGTGCCATCAAGGGGGACAGGACGAGCTCCTATAATTCACCCCTCCACTTT CAIKGDRTSSYNSPLHF
16 - TRBJ1-1 TRBV7-3 - TGTGCCAGCAGCTCTGGGGGGTCTCTGGAGAACACTGAAGCTTTCTTT CASSSGGSLENTEAFF
16 - TRBJ2-5 TRBV5-4 TRBD2 TGTGCCAGCAGCGGACCTAGCGGGGGCTCCCAAGAGACCCAGTACTTC CASSGPSGGSQETQYF
14 - TRBJ2-3 TRBV3-1/TRBV3-2 - TGTGCCAGCAGCTCAACCACTAGGGCGGATACGCAGTATTTT CASSSTTRADTQYF